Each of the 4 T cell receptor beta chains below was sequenced from the same sample in a study of cytomegalovirus exposure and HLA in healthy donors. Repertoires were generated with immunoSEQ multiplex PCR, while TCRdb's copy carries only in-frame clones and drops some. Of around 300,000 clones in the sample, 88% were seen once. The sample comprised PBMCs. These receptors were obtained from a woman aged 18-30 years in good health and CMV-seronegative.

A note on this clone: This same CDR3 is encoded by further DNA sequences in the sample. J is TRBJ2-7 and V is TRBV28; 7 nucleotides agree with TRBD2. V gave up 3 bases and J gave up 3 bases; unmatched junction bases: 2. Germline CDR1 reads MDHEN; CDR2 reads SYDVKM. CDR3 length: 13 residues. The CDR3 loop is CASSLGGGYEQYF. The CDR3 DNA reads TGTGCCAGCAGTTTGGGCGGGGGCTACGAGCAGTACTTC.

Of note for this clone: The sample holds other DNA sequences that translate to the same CDR3. The chain uses TRBV28 and TRBJ2-7; tentatively, D is TRBD2 (6 bases). CDR1 is MDHEN, CDR2 SYDVKM, per germline. V lost 3 bases and J 0 bases, leaving 6 bases between the germline ends. The CDR3 is 13 residues long. Written as DNA, the CDR3 is TGTGCCAGCAGTTTCGGGAGCTCCTACGAGCAGTACTTC. It encodes CASSFGSSYEQYF.

This rearrangement joins TRBV7-9 to TRBJ1-5; D remains ambiguous. CDR1 is SEHNR, CDR2 FQNEAQ, per germline (reference sequence). The germline V and J ends were trimmed by 5 bases and 4 bases, with 9 bases remaining between them. The CDR3 is 13 amino acids. In DNA form, the CDR3 reads TGTGCCAGCAGCCCGGGAGGGAATCAGCCCCAGCATTTT. Its translation is CASSPGGNQPQHF.

V gene TRBV4-1 combines with J gene TRBJ2-1; 9 bases fit TRBD2. V was pared by 4 bases and J by 5 bases, with 12 bases of the junction left unmatched. The CDR3 totals 17 residues. Germline values: CDR1 MGHRA, CDR2 YSYEKL. As DNA, the CDR3 is TGCGCCAGCAGCCCGCTCAGGACTAGCGTGAGAAACAATGAGCAGTTCTTC. It encodes CASSPLRTSVRNNEQFF.